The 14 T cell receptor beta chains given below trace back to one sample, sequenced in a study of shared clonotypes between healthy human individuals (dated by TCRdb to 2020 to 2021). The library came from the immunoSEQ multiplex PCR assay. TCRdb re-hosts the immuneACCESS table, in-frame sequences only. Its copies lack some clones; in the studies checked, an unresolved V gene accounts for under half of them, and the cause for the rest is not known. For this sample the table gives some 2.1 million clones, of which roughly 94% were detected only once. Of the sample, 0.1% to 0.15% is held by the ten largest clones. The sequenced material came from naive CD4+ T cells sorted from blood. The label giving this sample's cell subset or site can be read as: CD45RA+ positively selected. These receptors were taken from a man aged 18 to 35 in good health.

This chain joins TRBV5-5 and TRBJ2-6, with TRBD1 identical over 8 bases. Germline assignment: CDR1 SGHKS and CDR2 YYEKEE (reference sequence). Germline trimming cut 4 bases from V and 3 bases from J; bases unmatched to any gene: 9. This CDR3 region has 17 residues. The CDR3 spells CASSPDRALRGANVLTF. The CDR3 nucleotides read TGTGCCAGCAGCCCGGACAGGGCACTGCGTGGGGCCAACGTCCTGACTTTC.

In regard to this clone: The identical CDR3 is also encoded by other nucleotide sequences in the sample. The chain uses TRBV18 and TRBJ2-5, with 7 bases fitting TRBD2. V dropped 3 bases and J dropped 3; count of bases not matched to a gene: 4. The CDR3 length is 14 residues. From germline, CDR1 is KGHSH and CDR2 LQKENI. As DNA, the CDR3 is TGTGCCAGCTCACCGCCGCTAGCGGAAGAGACCCAGTACTTC. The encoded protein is CASSPPLAEETQYF. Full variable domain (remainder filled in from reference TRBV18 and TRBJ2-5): NAGVMQNPRHLVRRRGQEARLRCSPMKGHSHVYWYRQLPEEGLKFMVYLQKENIIDESGMPKERFSAEFPKEGPSILRIQQVVRGDSAAYFCASSPPLAEETQYFGPGTRLLVL.

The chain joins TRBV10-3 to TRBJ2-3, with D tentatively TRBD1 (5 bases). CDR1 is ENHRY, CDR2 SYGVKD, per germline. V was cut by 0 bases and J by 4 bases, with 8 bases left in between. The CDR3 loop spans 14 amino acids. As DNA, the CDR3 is TGTGCCATCAGTGAGTCGGACACCCCAGATACGCAGTATTTT. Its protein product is CAISESDTPDTQYF.

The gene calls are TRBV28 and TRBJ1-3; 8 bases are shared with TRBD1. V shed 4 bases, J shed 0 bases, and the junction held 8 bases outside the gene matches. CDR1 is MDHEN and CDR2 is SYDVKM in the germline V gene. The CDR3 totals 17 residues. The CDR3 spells CASSSQGTGNSGNTIYF. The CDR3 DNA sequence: TGTGCCAGCAGTTCTCAAGGGACAGGAAACTCTGGAAACACCATATATTTT.

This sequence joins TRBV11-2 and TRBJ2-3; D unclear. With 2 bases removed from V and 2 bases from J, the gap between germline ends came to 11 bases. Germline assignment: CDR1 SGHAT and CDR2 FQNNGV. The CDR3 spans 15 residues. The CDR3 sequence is CASSLNPLTTDTQYF. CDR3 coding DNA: TGTGCCAGCAGCTTAAACCCGCTGACCACAGATACGCAGTATTTT.

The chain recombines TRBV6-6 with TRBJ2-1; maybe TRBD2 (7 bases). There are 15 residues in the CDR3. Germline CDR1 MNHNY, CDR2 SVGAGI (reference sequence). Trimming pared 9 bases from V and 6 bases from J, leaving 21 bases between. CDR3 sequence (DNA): TGTGCCAGTCGGACCTCACAGGGAGGGGGCAATGAGCAGTTCTTC. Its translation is CASRTSQGGGNEQFF.

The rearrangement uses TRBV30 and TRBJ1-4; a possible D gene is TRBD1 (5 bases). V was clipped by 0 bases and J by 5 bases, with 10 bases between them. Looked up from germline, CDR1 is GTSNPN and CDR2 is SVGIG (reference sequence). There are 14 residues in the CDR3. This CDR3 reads CAWSVPGINEKLFF. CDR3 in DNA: TGTGCCTGGAGTGTACCAGGGATAAATGAAAAACTGTTTTTT.

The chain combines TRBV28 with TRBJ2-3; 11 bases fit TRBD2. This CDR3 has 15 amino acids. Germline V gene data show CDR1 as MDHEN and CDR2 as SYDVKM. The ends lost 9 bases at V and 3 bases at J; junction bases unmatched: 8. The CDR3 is CASAAGTSGTDTQYF. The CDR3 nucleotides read TGTGCCAGTGCCGCCGGGACTAGCGGAACAGATACGCAGTATTTT.

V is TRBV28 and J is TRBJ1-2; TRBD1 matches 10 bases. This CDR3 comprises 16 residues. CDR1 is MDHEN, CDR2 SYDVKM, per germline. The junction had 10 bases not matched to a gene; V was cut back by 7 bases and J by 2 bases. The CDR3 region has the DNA TGTGCCAGCAATTTCCCGGGACAGGGGTACAACTATGGCTACACCTTC. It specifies CASNFPGQGYNYGYTF.

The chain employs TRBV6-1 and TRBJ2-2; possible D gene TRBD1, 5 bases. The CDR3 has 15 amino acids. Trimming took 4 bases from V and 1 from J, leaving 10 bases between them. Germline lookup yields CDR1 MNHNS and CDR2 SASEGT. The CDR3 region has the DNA TGTGCCAGCAGTGTTTTCAGGGAGAACACCGGGGAGCTGTTTTTT. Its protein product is CASSVFRENTGELFF.

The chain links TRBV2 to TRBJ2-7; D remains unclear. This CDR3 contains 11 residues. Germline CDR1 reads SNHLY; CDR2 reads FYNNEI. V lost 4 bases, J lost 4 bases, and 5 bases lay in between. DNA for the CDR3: TGTGCCAGCAGTGTAGTTTACGAGCAGTACTTC. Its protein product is CASSVVYEQYF.

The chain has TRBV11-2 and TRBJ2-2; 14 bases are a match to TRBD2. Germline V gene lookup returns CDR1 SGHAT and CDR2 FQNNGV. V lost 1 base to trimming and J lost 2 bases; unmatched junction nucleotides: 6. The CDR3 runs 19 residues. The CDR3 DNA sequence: TGTGCCAGCAGCTTAGGGGGACTAGCGGGAGTGCGTAACACCGGGGAGCTGTTTTTT. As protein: CASSLGGLAGVRNTGELFF.

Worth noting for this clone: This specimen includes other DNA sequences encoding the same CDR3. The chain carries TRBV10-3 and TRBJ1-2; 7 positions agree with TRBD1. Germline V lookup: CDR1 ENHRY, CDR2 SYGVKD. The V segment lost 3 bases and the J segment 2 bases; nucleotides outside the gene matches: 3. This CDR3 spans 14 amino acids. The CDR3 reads CAISDRGGNYGYTF. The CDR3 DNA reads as TGTGCCATCAGTGATAGAGGGGGCAACTATGGCTACACCTTC.

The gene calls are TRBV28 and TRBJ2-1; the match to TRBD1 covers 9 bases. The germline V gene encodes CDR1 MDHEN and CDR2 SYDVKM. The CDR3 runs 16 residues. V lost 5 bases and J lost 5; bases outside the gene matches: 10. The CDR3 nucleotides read TGTGCCAGCAGTATTAACAGGGGGCGCTTCGACAATGAGCAGTTCTTC. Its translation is CASSINRGRFDNEQFF.